This T cell receptor beta chain was profiled in a study of blood T cell repertoires in COVID-19. TCRdb keeps only in-frame clones here, not all; method: immunoSEQ multiplex PCR. The data show about 200,000 clones, more than 70% seen once. The CDR3 totals 16 residues. V was shortened by 3 bases and J by 3 bases, with 15 bases between the two germline ends. Per the germline V gene, CDR1 is KGHSH and CDR2 is LQKENI. This clone was found once. The J gene is TRBJ2-1, the V gene TRBV18; D call uncertain. Material for sequencing was peripheral blood. The TCR originated in a human donor in a cohort sampled during active COVID-19. CDR3 in DNA: TGTGCCAGCTCACCCATGGTCCGCGGCTTCTACAATGAGCAGTTCTTC. Residues: CASSPMVRGFYNEQFF.